A single TCR beta chain is shown here with its context. Its antigen is unknown. This sample stems from a study of blood T cells in healthy people across ages. Study-wide findings and caveats: Relative to aged donors, long-lived donors carried more naive CD4+ cells and displayed higher diversity.

The use of a sample-barcoded 5' primer and a J-beta primer mix characterized a second PCR of roughly 6 to 12 cycles. TCRdb reanalysed the 5' RACE reads using MiXCR and keeps one entry per CDR3 protein. The repertoire consists of over a million distinct CDR3 sequences, with 35% to 45% occurring once and the leading ten covering 4%. The CDR3 has 11 amino acids. V was trimmed by 6 bases and J by 5 bases, leaving 7 bases between them. CDR1 is DFQATT and CDR2 is SNEGSKA in the germline V gene (reference sequence). The chain employs TRBV20-1 and TRBJ2-2; no clear D gene. The receptor was derived from a woman younger than 30 in good health. Sequencing input: blood. The CDR3 DNA is TGCAGTGCCGAGGAGACCGGGGAGCTGTTTTTT. Translation: CSAEETGELFF.